The next 22 T cell receptor beta chains were all read from a single sample in a study of T-cell reconstitution after alpha-beta-depleted transplantation in children. Molecular barcoding with unique molecular identifiers was used for the TCRbeta library. Each CDR3 protein gets one entry after TCRdb re-called the PCR reads with MiXCR. Of 500,000 to 750,000 distinct CDR3 sequences listed, over 25% are singletons. The sequencing used PBMCs, collected before TCRalphabeta/CD19-depleted stem cell transplant. The receptors stem from a boy younger than two with Wiskott-Aldrich syndrome, due to receive a stem cell transplant.

This chain links TRBV28 with TRBJ2-6, with D unresolved. CDR3 length: 16 amino acids. The V gene lost 5 bases and the J gene lost 0 bases, with 11 bases spanning the gap. The germline V gene encodes CDR1 MDHEN and CDR2 SYDVKM. In DNA, the CDR3 is TGTGCCAGCAGTCCCTGGGTTCTCTCTGGGGCCAACGTCCTGACTTTC. Translation: CASSPWVLSGANVLTF.

With respect to this clonotype: One end of the junction varies from germline; a read error may be responsible. The chain employs TRBV25-1 and TRBJ2-1; 14 nucleotides line up with TRBD2. Germline values: CDR1 MGHDK, CDR2 SYGVNS. There are 17 residues in the CDR3. In DNA, the CDR3 is TGTGCCAGCAGTGCTCCGGGACTAGCGGGAGCGGCTAATGGGCAGTTCTTC. Its protein is CASSAPGLAGAANGQFF.

The chain employs TRBV5-1 and TRBJ2-7, with D perhaps TRBD1 (6 bases). The CDR3 has 14 amino acids. V shed 4 bases and J shed 2 bases, with 13 bases lying between them. Germline V gene lookup returns CDR1 SGHRS and CDR2 YFSETQ. CDR3 protein: CASSGAGDTYEQYF. The CDR3, as DNA: TGCGCCAGCAGCGGGGCCGGGGACACCTACGAGCAGTACTTC.

The rearrangement uses TRBV10-3 and TRBJ2-1; TRBD2 matches at 9 bases. V trimming: 5 bases; J trimming: 6 bases; junction bases outside the gene matches: 2. The CDR3 extends over 13 amino acids. Germline CDR1 reads ENHRY; CDR2 reads SYGVKD. The CDR3 DNA sequence: TGTGCCATCAGTCCTAGCGGGGTCAATGAGCAGTTCTTC. This gives the protein CAISPSGVNEQFF.

This clonotype was picked up a small number of times. The chain has TRBV7-9 and TRBJ1-1; 7 positions match TRBD1. Trimming took 5 bases from V and 4 from J; bases not matched to a gene: 10. The length of the CDR3 is 15 residues. CDR1 and CDR2 (germline): SEHNR, FQNEAQ (reference sequence). This chain's CDR3 is CASSPRGQGATEAFF. CDR3 DNA: TGTGCCAGCAGCCCAAGGGGGCAGGGTGCCACTGAAGCTTTCTTT.

This chain uses TRBV5-1 with TRBJ2-5; no clear D gene. CDR1 is SGHRS and CDR2 is YFSETQ in the germline V gene. The CDR3 contains 16 residues. Deletions cut 0 bases from V and 1 base from J, with 13 bases between. In DNA, the CDR3 is TGCGCCAGCAGCTTGGGCCGAAAAGGGCTCCAAGAGACCCAGTACTTC. Amino acids: CASSLGRKGLQETQYF.

The chain carries TRBV12-3 or TRBV12-4 and TRBJ2-7; D is possibly TRBD1 (6 bases). This CDR3 has 14 residues. V was clipped by 6 bases and J by 2 bases, with 14 bases between them. CDR3 nucleotides: TGTGCCAGCAGGGTGTTGGGGGCTACCTACGAGCAGTACTTC. Translation gives CASRVLGATYEQYF.

The V and J genes are TRBV20-1 and TRBJ1-4; D not certain. Trimming left V 3 bases short and J 8 bases short, with 10 bases between. The CDR3 covers 12 residues. From germline, CDR1 is DFQATT and CDR2 SNEGSKA (reference sequence). The CDR3 sequence: CSASAAEEKLFF. CDR3 nucleotides: TGCAGTGCTAGCGCGGCTGAGGAAAAACTGTTTTTT.

The table lists this clonotype with a few counts. The V call is TRBV24-1, the J call TRBJ2-2; no reliable D call. Trimming cost V 3 bases and J 7 bases, with 8 bases left between them. The germline gives CDR1 KGHDR, CDR2 SFDVKD. The CDR3 has 13 residues. The CDR3 spells CATSDPAVGELFF. The DNA for the CDR3 is TGTGCCACCAGTGATCCCGCGGTCGGGGAGCTGTTTTTT.

This clonotype showed up just a few times. V and J are TRBV9 and TRBJ2-1, with 7 bases matching TRBD2. The CDR3 extends over 13 amino acids. Germline-derived CDR1 and CDR2 are SGDLS and YYNGEE. Losses at the gene ends were 4 bases for V and 8 bases for J; bases not matched to a gene: 6. The CDR3 spells CASSTRTRDEQFF. In nucleotides, the CDR3 is TGTGCCAGCAGCACCCGGACTAGGGATGAGCAGTTCTTC.

This clonotype was detected many times. The chain employs TRBV7-2 and TRBJ1-5, with D perhaps TRBD1 (6 bases). The CDR3 consists of 15 residues. Germline CDR1 SGHTA, CDR2 FQGNSA. V dropped 1 base and J dropped 11 bases, with 18 bases sitting between them. The CDR3 region has the DNA TGTGCCAGCAGCTTAGACCGGGGGCGCAGTGGGTCCCAGCATTTT. Its protein is CASSLDRGRSGSQHF. Drawing the rest from reference TRBV7-2 and TRBJ1-5, the complete variable domain is GAGVSQSPSNKVTEKGKDVELRCDPISGHTALYWYRQSLGQGLEFLIYFQGNSAPDKSGLPSDRFSAERTGGSVSTLTIQRTQQEDSAVYLCASSLDRGRSGSQHFGDGTRLSIL.

This chain connects TRBV11-2 to TRBJ2-3; 8 bases are a match to TRBD2. Germline V CDR1 and CDR2: SGHAT, FQNNGV. The CDR3 is 14 amino acids. Trimming cost V 5 bases and J 2 bases; bases outside gene matches: 3. CDR3 bases: TGTGCCAGCAGCCGGGGACTAGTCACAGATACGCAGTATTTT. Its translation is CASSRGLVTDTQYF.

In this sample, this clonotype turned up a few times. V and J are TRBV5-1 and TRBJ2-3, with TRBD2 matching over 8 bases. V lost 2 bases to trimming and J lost 10 bases; unmatched junction nucleotides: 3. This CDR3 has 12 amino acids. Looked up from germline, CDR1 is SGHRS and CDR2 is YFSETQ. Here the CDR3 DNA reads TGCGCCAGCAGCTTAGAAGCGGGAGCGCAGTATTTT. It is translated as CASSLEAGAQYF.

This clonotype was observed a handful of times. The rearrangement joins TRBV28 to TRBJ1-2, with 7 bases matching TRBD1. The CDR3 runs to 14 residues. J lost 3 bases, V lost 6 bases, and 7 bases had no gene match. From germline, CDR1 is MDHEN and CDR2 SYDVKM. CDR3 bases: TGTGCCAGCAGGGGCACAGGGGCCTACTATGGCTACACCTTC. Translation: CASRGTGAYYGYTF.

This clonotype was picked up many times. V gene TRBV5-1 combines with J gene TRBJ2-5; D unresolved. The CDR3 is 12 residues long. Per germline, CDR1 SGHRS and CDR2 YFSETQ. V was shortened by 4 bases and J by 2 bases, with 6 bases between the two germline ends. CDR3 nucleotide sequence: TGCGCCAGCAGCGCACTACAAGAGACCCAGTACTTC. Its translation is CASSALQETQYF.

V gene TRBV5-1 combines with J gene TRBJ1-2; D remains unclear. The CDR3 totals 14 residues. Deletions cut 1 base from V and 2 bases from J, with 9 bases between. Germline-derived CDR1 and CDR2 are SGHRS and YFSETQ. The CDR3 DNA is TGCGCCAGCAGCTTGATATCACCGAACTATGGCTACACCTTC. It encodes CASSLISPNYGYTF.

The chain joins TRBV28 to TRBJ2-5; D gene unclear. This CDR3 region has 13 residues. The V gene's germline CDR1 is MDHEN and CDR2 SYDVKM. The V end lost 10 bases, the J end lost 4 bases, and 16 bases lay between the germline ends. The CDR3 spells CAILMEIIETQYF. The DNA of the CDR3 is TGTGCCATCCTAATGGAGATAATAGAGACCCAGTACTTC.

This clonotype occurred a few times. V and J are TRBV5-1 and TRBJ2-3; TRBD1 matches 9 bases. In germline, CDR1 is SGHRS, CDR2 YFSETQ. The V gene end was trimmed by 5 bases and the J gene end by 0 bases; junction bases not matched to a gene: 4. CDR3 length: 15 amino acids. Here the CDR3 reads CASSGDRASTDTQYF. The CDR3 coding sequence is TGCGCCAGCAGTGGGGACAGGGCCAGCACAGATACGCAGTATTTT.

The chain links TRBV10-3 to TRBJ2-3; a possible D gene is TRBD2 (5 bases). Germline CDR1 reads ENHRY; CDR2 reads SYGVKD. The CDR3 spans 13 residues. V lost 6 bases and J 6 bases, leaving 13 bases between the germline ends. CDR3 in amino acids: CAIRGTSPDTQYF. The CDR3 DNA follows: TGTGCCATCAGGGGAACTAGTCCTGATACGCAGTATTTT.

This clonotype was detected only a few times. The chain has TRBV11-2 and TRBJ2-3, with a tentative D call TRBD2 (6 bases). Trimming took 1 base from V and 2 from J, leaving 10 bases between them. The germline CDR1 and CDR2 sequences are SGHAT and FQNNGV. The CDR3 runs 15 residues. The CDR3 loop reads CASSLGRDFTDTQYF. CDR3 in DNA: TGTGCCAGCAGCTTAGGGCGGGATTTCACAGATACGCAGTATTTT. Complete variable domain (other parts from reference TRBV11-2 and TRBJ2-3): EAGVAQSPRYKIIEKRQSVAFWCNPISGHATLYWYQQILGQGPKLLIQFQNNGVVDDSQLPKDRFSAERLKGVDSTLKIQPAKLEDSAVYLCASSLGRDFTDTQYFGPGTRLTVL.

This sequence joins TRBV7-2 and TRBJ1-4, with 7 bases fitting TRBD1. The CDR3 covers 15 residues. Germline CDR1 and CDR2: SGHTA and FQGNSA. With V trimmed by 5 bases and J by 8 bases, 11 bases remained unmatched. DNA for the CDR3: TGTGCCAGCAGCGGAAGAAGGGGGCTCGGAGAAAAACTGTTTTTT. This sequence encodes CASSGRRGLGEKLFF.

In this sample, this clonotype turned up a few times. The gene calls are TRBV20-1 and TRBJ2-3; 7 nucleotides agree with TRBD2. This CDR3 has 16 amino acids. Per the germline V gene, CDR1 is DFQATT and CDR2 is SNEGSKA (reference sequence). V lost 6 bases, J lost 2 bases, and 14 bases stayed unmatched. For the CDR3, the DNA is TGCAGTGCCCAATCCCTGGCCGGGACTAACACAGATACGCAGTATTTT. Translation gives CSAQSLAGTNTDTQYF.